This TCR beta chain was observed in a study of OX40 agonist ivuxolimab in advanced cancers. The length of the CDR3 is 17 residues. The V and J ends lost 0 bases and 4 bases, in that order; junction bases with no gene match: 6. Per germline, CDR1 LNHDA and CDR2 SQIVND (reference sequence). Assay: immunoSEQ multiplex PCR; the TCRdb copy retains only in-frame clones and omits some. The repertoire holds 45,000 to 65,000 clones, with 80% to 90% as singletons. To note about this clone: What it recognizes is unknown.

Study observations and caveats: Expanded peripheral T-cell antigen specificity went undetermined.

Here the sequenced sample was CD4+ or CD8+ T cells sorted from blood, taken in a trial of the OX40 agonist ivuxolimab. The chain combines TRBV19 with TRBJ1-1; TRBD1 aligns across 12 bases. The sequence derives from an adult with an advanced solid tumor such as melanoma, head and neck, liver or kidney cancer. CDR3 sequence reads: CASSIDRDRGPATEAFF. In DNA, the CDR3 is TGTGCCAGTAGTATAGATCGGGACAGGGGGCCGGCCACTGAAGCTTTCTTT.